Listed below are T cell receptor beta chains from one sample, sequenced in a study of cytomegalovirus exposure and HLA in healthy donors. Sequencing used immunoSEQ multiplex PCR; TCRdb keeps in-frame clones, though not all of them. There are some 250,000 clones in the sample; 82% occur only once, and 5% to 6.5% lies in the top ten. The sample taken for sequencing was PBMCs. Every receptor here comes from a woman in her thirties or forties in good health and CMV-seropositive. Both conserved end residues are part of each CDR3. Each record gives: V gene, D gene, clone size, J gene, CDR3 DNA, CDR3 protein. The D gene is left open where the match is weak. Clone size, where shown, is once, few, many, or a class for clones that have expanded.

TRBV5-4	TRBD2	-	TRBJ2-2	TGTGCCAGCAGCTTGGGACTAGCGGGAACAAACACCGGGGAGCTGTTTTTT	CASSLGLAGTNTGELFF
TRBV2	TRBD2	-	TRBJ2-1	TGTGCCAGCAGTGAGAGCGGGGGGTACAGTGAGCAGTTCTTC	CASSESGGYSEQFF
TRBV6-1	TRBD1	once	TRBJ1-1	TGTGCCAGCAGTGGACAGGGGCGGACTGAAGCTTTCTTT	CASSGQGRTEAFF
TRBV30	TRBD1	-	TRBJ2-7	TGTGCCTGGATTCCCCGGGACAGGGCCTACGAGCAGTACTTC	CAWIPRDRAYEQYF
TRBV9	-	-	TRBJ1-1	TGTGCCAGCAGCCTCAGGGGCACTGAAGCTTTCTTT	CASSLRGTEAFF
TRBV5-1	-	few	TRBJ2-3	TGCGCCAGCAGAACCAGCGGTACCGGCACAGATACGCAGTATTTT	CASRTSGTGTDTQYF
TRBV13	TRBD2	-	TRBJ2-7	TGTGCCAGCAGCAAACGTATCGAACGGTCGACTAGCGGGGGATCCTACGAGCAGTACTTC	CASSKRIERSTSGGSYEQYF
TRBV6-5	-	-	TRBJ2-5	TGTGCCAGCAGTTACGTGGGGGGGCGTGAGACCCAGTACTTC	CASSYVGGRETQYF
TRBV11-1	-	-	TRBJ2-7	TGTGCCAGCAGCTTAGCGGCACACAACTACGAGCAGTACTTC	CASSLAAHNYEQYF
TRBV9	-	-	TRBJ1-3	TGTGCCAGCAGCGCCCGTGACAGCTCTGGAAACACCATATATTTT	CASSARDSSGNTIYF
TRBV27	TRBD1	few	TRBJ2-7	TGTGCCAGCAACGATCTCGACAGGGGGCTAGGGGAGCAGTACTTC	CASNDLDRGLGEQYF
TRBV13	TRBD1	-	TRBJ1-2	TGTGCCAGCAGCCCCCGGACAGGGGGATTTTTTGGCTATGGCTACACCTTC	CASSPRTGGFFGYGYTF
TRBV7-9	TRBD1	-	TRBJ2-3	TGTGCCAGCAGCTTAGCTCGGGCAGGGGGCTCAGATACGCAGTATTTT	CASSLARAGGSDTQYF
TRBV4-1	-	-	TRBJ2-4	TGCGCCAGCAGCCAAGCCCAGGGGCTAGCCAAAAACATTCAGTACTTC	CASSQAQGLAKNIQYF
TRBV27	TRBD1	-	TRBJ1-2	TGTGCCAGCAGTCCTGGGACAGGGCCTAACTATGGCTACACCTTC	CASSPGTGPNYGYTF
TRBV30	-	-	TRBJ2-7	TGTGCCTGGAGTGTAAGGTCGACAGTTCGCTCCTACGAGCAGTACTTC	CAWSVRSTVRSYEQYF
TRBV30	-	few	TRBJ2-1	TGTGCCTGGAGTTTTCGGTACAATGAGCAGTTCTTC	CAWSFRYNEQFF
TRBV11-3	TRBD2	-	TRBJ2-1	TGTGCCAGCAGCTCTGGCCTAGCGGCTTACAATGAGCAGTTCTTC	CASSSGLAAYNEQFF
TRBV27	-	-	TRBJ1-5	TGTGCCAGCAGTCCGCAGGGGAGCAATCAGCCCCAGCATTTT	CASSPQGSNQPQHF
TRBV5-1	-	-	TRBJ1-5	TGCGCCAGCAGCCCCACAGGGAATCAGCCCCAGCATTTT	CASSPTGNQPQHF
TRBV6-5	TRBD1	-	TRBJ2-7	TGTGCCAGCAGTTCAACAGGGGGCGAGCAGTACTTC	CASSSTGGEQYF
TRBV7-8	-	-	TRBJ1-1	TGTGCCAGCAGCCGCACAGGTACGAACACTGAAGCTTTCTTT	CASSRTGTNTEAFF
TRBV7-6	TRBD1	-	TRBJ2-7	TGTGCCAGCAGCCGGGACAGCTCCTACGAGCAGTACTTC	CASSRDSSYEQYF
TRBV9	-	-	TRBJ2-7	TGTGCCAGCAGCGTAGCTCTGAGCTCCTACGAGCAGTACTTC	CASSVALSSYEQYF
TRBV4-1	-	-	TRBJ1-5	TGCGCCAGCAGCCAGCCTTTCAGGGGAATTAGCAATCAGCCCCAGCATTTT	CASSQPFRGISNQPQHF
TRBV10-1	-	once	TRBJ2-5	TGCGCCAGCAGTGATGGCAGGGGCCCCAGGGAGACCCAGTACTTC	CASSDGRGPRETQYF
TRBV9	TRBD1	-	TRBJ1-4	TGTGCCAGCAGCCTGGGACAGGGCATTAATGAAAAACTGTTTTTT	CASSLGQGINEKLFF
TRBV19	TRBD2	few	TRBJ2-2	TGTGCCAGTAGTATACCAGGGCTAGCGGGGAACACCGGGGAGCTGTTTTTT	CASSIPGLAGNTGELFF
TRBV6-4	-	-	TRBJ1-3	TGTGCCAGCAGTGACTCGAAACCCAGGGATCGCGGAAACACCATATATTTT	CASSDSKPRDRGNTIYF
TRBV4-2	-	-	TRBJ1-1	TGTGCCAGCAGCCAAGAGGGGACATGGGCCTCTGAAGCTTTCTTT	CASSQEGTWASEAFF
TRBV7-2	TRBD2	-	TRBJ2-7	TGTGCCAGCAGCCACCCCCTAGCGGTTCCCTACGAGCAGTACTTC	CASSHPLAVPYEQYF
TRBV27	TRBD2	few	TRBJ2-1	TGTGCCAGCAGATCTAGCGGATACAATGAGCAGTTCTTC	CASRSSGYNEQFF
TRBV6-1	TRBD2	-	TRBJ2-3	TGTGCCAGCAGTGGATTTAGCGGGGGGATTACAGATACGCAGTATTTT	CASSGFSGGITDTQYF
TRBV27	TRBD1	-	TRBJ2-7	TGTGCCAGCAGTCTAACGACAGGGGCAAGCTCCTACGAGCAGTACTTC	CASSLTTGASSYEQYF
TRBV2	-	-	TRBJ1-2	TGTGCCAGCAGTGAACCCTATGCGGCGAACTATGGCTACACCTTC	CASSEPYAANYGYTF
TRBV5-1	TRBD1	-	TRBJ1-5	TGCGCCAGCAGCTTAATAGGGACAGGGATTGTTAGGAGCAATCAGCCCCAGCATTTT	CASSLIGTGIVRSNQPQHF
TRBV5-1	TRBD1	-	TRBJ2-7	TGCGCCAGCAGCTTGGCTGGGACAGGTAGTTCCTACGAGCAGTACTTC	CASSLAGTGSSYEQYF
TRBV2	-	-	TRBJ2-3	TGTGCCAGCAGTGATTTCTTTTCCCAGGCAGATACGCAGTATTTT	CASSDFFSQADTQYF
TRBV25-1	-	-	TRBJ2-7	TGTGCCAGCAGTCCACCTACAGTGCCCGAGCAGTACTTC	CASSPPTVPEQYF
TRBV19	TRBD1	-	TRBJ2-5	TGTGCCAGTAGGCCGGGACAGGGGGGCCAAGAGACCCAGTACTTC	CASRPGQGGQETQYF
TRBV12-2	-	-	TRBJ1-1	TGTGCAAGTCGCTTAGAGACCAGGGGTTGGGAATCGGGGAACACTGAAGCTTTCTTT	CASRLETRGWESGNTEAFF
TRBV15	TRBD2	-	TRBJ2-7	TGTGCCACCAGCAGTTTAGCCGGGGGGGGTACAGAGCAGTACTTC	CATSSLAGGGTEQYF
TRBV30	TRBD2	-	TRBJ2-2	TGTGCCCGAAGGCGGGAGTCGGGGAACACCGGGGAGCTGTTTTTT	CARRRESGNTGELFF
TRBV7-2	-	-	TRBJ2-7	TGTGCCAGCAGCTCCCCGACAAGCTCCTACGAGCAGTACTTC	CASSSPTSSYEQYF
TRBV7-9	-	-	TRBJ2-1	TGTGCCAGCAGCCAGGAAGGTGAGCAGTTCTTC	CASSQEGEQFF